This TCR beta chain was captured in a study of molecular identifiers for immune sequencing clone quantification (dated by TCRdb to 2016 to 2019). Background on the whole study: For a replicate experiment, RNA from roughly 20,000 or 100,000 naive CD8 T cells was divided into five aliquots, and four of the five aliquots were sequenced. This methods study benchmarked molecular-identifier clustering-based TCR repertoire sequencing (MIDCIRS) and TCR RNA copy counting, using CD8 T cells to do so. The paper as a whole reports these results and caveats: Naive libraries contained spiked-in Jurkat TCR RNA (roughly ten copies' worth), which is not part of the donor repertoire. Approximately 3 recovered TCR RNA copies per cell were obtained by modeling, versus about ten by digital PCR, implying a capture efficiency of 25% to 30%. A single cell's worth of spiked-in Jurkat TCR RNA was reported detectable even among one million naive CD8 T cells. The sizes of highly expanded clones could end up underestimated when identical TCR molecules share a barcode. When barcode sub-clustering was omitted, TCR diversity was inflated by chimeric consensus sequences, with chimeras reaching as high as 47%. Clones above 20 RNA copies held over 99% of molecules in CMV-specific effector cells but under 1% in naive cells.

This clonotype was seen more than once but under ten times. The antigen this receptor binds is unknown. No much larger clone exists at a distance of one base, and base qualities are not known. The CDR3, from cysteine to phenylalanine, totals 14 residues. Only the CDR3 DNA stays, 42 bases, in frame from base 1. CDR1 MGHDK and CDR2 SYGVNS were looked up in the germline V gene. V was cut back by 3 bases and J by 2 bases, leaving a gap of 11 bases between them. The library relied on PCR. The sequencer listed for this sample is NextSeq 500. Preparation of bulk TCR libraries followed a previously described approach, with the TCR primers listed in Table S5. Purification of total RNA was performed with the Qiagen AllPrep DNA/RNA kit. Before analysis, reads from multiple sequencing runs of one library were combined. Per the authors' processing: Reads were retained only if an exact TCR constant sequence was present, and the retained reads were trimmed to 150 nt and grouped according to their 12-nt molecular barcodes. Reads within each barcode group were sub-clustered using a 15% Levenshtein threshold, and quality-weighted consensus sequences were constructed for each RNA molecule. Non-functional sequences were filtered out, along with any lower-count sequence sitting one edit away from another sequence. Based on fitting two negative binomial distributions, any barcode sub-cluster with under 20% of the maximum read count was discarded. TCRdb's own reprocessing of the public reads used fastp at Q25 and MiXCR and kept productive beta chains. All rows with the same CDR3 protein become a single entry with the most common DNA and genes. The V and J calls and clone size come from TCRdb's table, not from the authors' own analysis. This sample holds 100,000 or so distinct CDR3 sequences; about 32% were observed only once. Approximately 9.8% of the sample goes to the ten largest clones.

Naive CD8 T cell libraries were made from 20,000 to 1,000,000 sorted cells using 10%, 30% or 50% of purified RNA. On a BD FACSAria II, naive CD8 T cells were FACS-sorted as CD8+CD4-CCR7+CD45RA+ and collected into RLT Plus buffer. To test detection sensitivity, Jurkat RNA equivalent to more than 8 TCR copies was spiked into samples of roughly 18,000-1,100,000 naive CD8 T cells. Enrichment of CD8 T cells was performed with RosetteSep CD8+ T Cell Enrichment Cocktail and Ficoll-Paque, after which ACK red cell lysis was carried out. The clonotype was recovered from a human donor in good health. Some libraries in this study had Jurkat cell RNA spiked in. The sequencing sample was made of naive CD8+ T cells from blood, with Jurkat cell RNA spiked in. Sample cell subset or site, as interpreted from the label and publication: FACS-sorted CD8+CD4-CCR7+CD45RA+ naive T cells. The chain employs TRBV25-1 and TRBJ2-7; confidence is insufficient to name the D gene. The DNA sequence is as follows: TGTGCCAGCAGTGAGTTGAACAGCCCCTACGAGCAGTACTTC. Its product reads: CASSELNSPYEQYF.